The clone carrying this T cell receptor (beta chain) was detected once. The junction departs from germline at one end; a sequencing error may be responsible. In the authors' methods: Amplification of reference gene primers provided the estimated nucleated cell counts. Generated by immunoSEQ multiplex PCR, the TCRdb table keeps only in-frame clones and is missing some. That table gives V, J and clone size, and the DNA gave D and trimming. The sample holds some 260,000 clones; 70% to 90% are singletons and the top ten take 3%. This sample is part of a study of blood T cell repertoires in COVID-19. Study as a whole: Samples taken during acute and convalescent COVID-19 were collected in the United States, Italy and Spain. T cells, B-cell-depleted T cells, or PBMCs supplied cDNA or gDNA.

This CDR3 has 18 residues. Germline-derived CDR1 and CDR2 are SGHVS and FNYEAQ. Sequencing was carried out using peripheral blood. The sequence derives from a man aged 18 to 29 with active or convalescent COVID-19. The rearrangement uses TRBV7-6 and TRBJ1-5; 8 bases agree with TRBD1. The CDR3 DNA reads TGTGCCAGCAGCGTCTATCAGGACAGGGAGGGTAGCCATCAGCCCCAGCATTTT. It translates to CASSVYQDREGSHQPQHF.